The clone carrying this TCR beta chain was recorded once. The Seattle patients joined while their infection was active and were tracked longitudinally afterward. Using immunoSEQ multiplex PCR, the repertoire was profiled, and TCRdb retains in-frame clones only, with some absent. The table shows 200,000 to 300,000 clones, with around 90% occurring only once. This sample is part of a study of blood T cell repertoires in COVID-19. V shed 5 bases and J shed 7 bases, with 20 bases lying between them. Looked up from germline, CDR1 is MDHEN and CDR2 is SYDVKM. CDR3 size: 16 residues. The sequence derives from a woman aged 55-70 years with COVID-19, enrolled during active disease. Sequencing input: peripheral blood. The chain uses TRBV28 and TRBJ1-4; possibly TRBD1 for D (6 bases). CDR3 bases: TGTGCCAGCAGTCTTACAGGGAGCACTTTGAGTGAAAAACTGTTTTTT. This gives the protein CASSLTGSTLSEKLFF.